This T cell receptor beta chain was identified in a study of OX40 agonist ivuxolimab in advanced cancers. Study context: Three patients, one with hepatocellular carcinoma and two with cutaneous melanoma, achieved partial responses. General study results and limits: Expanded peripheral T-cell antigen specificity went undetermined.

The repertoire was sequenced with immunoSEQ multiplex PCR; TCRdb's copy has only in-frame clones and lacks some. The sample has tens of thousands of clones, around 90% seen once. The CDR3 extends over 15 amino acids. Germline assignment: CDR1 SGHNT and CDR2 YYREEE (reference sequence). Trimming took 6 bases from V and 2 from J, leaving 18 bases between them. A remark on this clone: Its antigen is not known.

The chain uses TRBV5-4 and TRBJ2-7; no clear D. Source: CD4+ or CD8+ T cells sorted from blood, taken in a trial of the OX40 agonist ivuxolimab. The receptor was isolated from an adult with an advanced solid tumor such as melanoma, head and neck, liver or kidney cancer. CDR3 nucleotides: TGTGCCAGCACCCTGAACAGCGTGAAGACCTACGAGCAGTACTTC. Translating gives CASTLNSVKTYEQYF.